This entry is about one TCR beta chain. Both iRepertoire HTBI primers and Arm-PCR of CDR3 regions were used to build the TCR beta libraries. A single record per CDR3 protein comes from TCRdb applying MiXCR to the multiplex PCR reads. The sample yields around 450,000 distinct CDR3 sequences, more than 13% seen once. This record belongs to a study of regulatory T cells in long-lasting Graves disease. The V gene's germline CDR1 is SGHDT and CDR2 YYEEEE. Trimming cost V 4 bases and J 2 bases; bases outside gene matches: 19. The length of the CDR3 is 19 residues. As to time point: newly diagnosed GD, antithyroid drugs for less than 3 months. TCR sequences were obtained from RNA taken from PBMCs. These same data were also listed under a study on T cells in Graves' hyperthyroidism and ophthalmopathy. This second study says: Absent ophthalmopathy progression within 18 months defined stable Graves' hyperthyroidism. Ophthalmopathy got predicted by the model a median 6.5 months before its onset.

This rearrangement joins TRBV5-6 to TRBJ2-7, with 9 positions matching TRBD1. The sample in question was peripheral blood mononuclear cells (PBMCs), obtained at new diagnosis, from a patient treated with antithyroid drugs. The sequence derives from a woman under 40 with Graves disease. CDR3 sequence reads: CASSRNKGTGTPRTYEQYF. The DNA of the CDR3 is TGTGCCAGCAGCCGAAATAAGGGGACAGGGACCCCCCGGACCTACGAGCAGTACTTC. The whole variable domain, filled in from reference TRBV5-6 and TRBJ2-7, reads DAGVTQSPTHLIKTRGQQVTLRCSPKSGHDTVSWYQQALGQGPQFIFQYYEEEERQRGNFPDRFSGHQFPNYSSELNVNALLLGDSALYLCASSRNKGTGTPRTYEQYFGPGTRLTVT.